This TCR beta chain was sequenced for a study of blood T cell repertoires in COVID-19. At the level of the study: Specimens from acute and convalescent COVID-19 originated in the United States, Italy and Spain. PBMCs, B-cell-depleted T cells, or T cells were the source of the cDNA or gDNA that made up the material.

How the authors handled the data: Amplifying reference gene primers gave estimates of nucleated cell counts. The assay was immunoSEQ multiplex PCR, and TCRdb's table has in-frame clones only and misses some. V, J and clone size are taken as reported in that table, and D and trimming were inferred from the DNA itself. In the table there are 55,000 to 75,000 clones, around nine tenths of which are singletons. Material: peripheral blood. This clonotype originated in a human donor in a cohort sampled during active COVID-19.

The DNA of the CDR3 is TGTGCCAGCAGCTTGGGACAGGGAAGAGGGATGAACACTGAAGCTTTCTTT. This codes for CASSLGQGRGMNTEAFF. This sequence joins TRBV11-2 and TRBJ1-1; 9 nucleotides agree with TRBD1. From germline, CDR1 is SGHAT and CDR2 FQNNGV. V trimming: 3 bases; J trimming: 0 bases; junction bases outside the gene matches: 8. This CDR3 is built from 17 residues.